This T cell receptor (beta chain) was retrieved from a study of PD-L1 blockade in urothelial cancer. Study-wide background: When patients started atezolizumab around 2014, it was given at 1,200 mg intravenously every 3 weeks. Individuals in the cohort had been given 0 to 3 earlier chemotherapy regimens. Median T cell yield from blood was 110,000 to 150,000. General observations from the study: Durable-benefit patients had greater expansion of tumor-associated blood clones at 3 weeks.

Libraries were prepared by immunoSEQ multiplex PCR; TCRdb keeps only in-frame clonotypes and omits some of them. The profile shows about 55,000 clones, approximately 81% of them singletons. V lost 4 bases, J lost 5 bases, and 11 bases lay in between. There are 12 residues in the CDR3. The germline V gene encodes CDR1 GTSNPN and CDR2 SVGIG (reference sequence). On this clone: Its antigen remains unknown.

Time point of the sample: pretreatment peripheral blood. The source material was PBMCs, sampled around atezolizumab (anti-PD-L1) treatment. The chain is built from TRBV30 and TRBJ1-2; D unclear. The source of this sequence is a man aged 65 to 79 with urothelial cancer. CDR3 region: CAWMELGYGYTF. The CDR3 bases are TGTGCCTGGATGGAGCTTGGGTATGGCTACACCTTC. The variable domain in full, with the rest retrieved from reference TRBV30 and TRBJ1-2, is SQTIHQWPATLVQPVGSPLSLECTVEGTSNPNLYWYRQAAGRGLQLLFYSVGIGQISSEVPQNLSASRPQDRQFILSSKKLLLSDSGFYLCAWMELGYGYTFGSGTRLTVV.